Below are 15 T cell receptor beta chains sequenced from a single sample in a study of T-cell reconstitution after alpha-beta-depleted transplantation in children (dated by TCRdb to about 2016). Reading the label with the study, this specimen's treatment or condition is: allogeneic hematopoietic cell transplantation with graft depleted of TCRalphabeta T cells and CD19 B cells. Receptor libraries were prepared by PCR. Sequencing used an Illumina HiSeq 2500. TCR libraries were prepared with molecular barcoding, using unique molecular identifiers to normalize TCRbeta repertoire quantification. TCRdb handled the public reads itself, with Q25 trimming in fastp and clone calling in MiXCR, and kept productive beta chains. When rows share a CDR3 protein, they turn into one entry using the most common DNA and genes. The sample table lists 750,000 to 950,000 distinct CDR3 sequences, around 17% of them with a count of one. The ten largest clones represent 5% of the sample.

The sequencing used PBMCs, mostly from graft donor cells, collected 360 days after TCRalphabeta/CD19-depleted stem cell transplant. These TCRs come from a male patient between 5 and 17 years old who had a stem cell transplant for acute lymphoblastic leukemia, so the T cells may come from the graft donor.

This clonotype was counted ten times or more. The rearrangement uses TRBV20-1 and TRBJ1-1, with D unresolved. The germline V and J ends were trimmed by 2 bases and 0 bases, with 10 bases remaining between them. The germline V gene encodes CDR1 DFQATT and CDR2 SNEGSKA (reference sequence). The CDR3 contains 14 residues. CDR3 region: CSARTVKMNTEAFF. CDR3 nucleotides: TGCAGTGCTAGAACCGTCAAGATGAACACTGAAGCTTTCTTT.

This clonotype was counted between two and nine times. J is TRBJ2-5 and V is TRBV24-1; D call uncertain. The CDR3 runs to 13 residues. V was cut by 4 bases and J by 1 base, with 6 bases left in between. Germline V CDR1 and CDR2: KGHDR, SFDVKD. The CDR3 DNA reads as TGTGCCACCAGTGACAGATCCCAAGAGACCCAGTACTTC. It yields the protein CATSDRSQETQYF.

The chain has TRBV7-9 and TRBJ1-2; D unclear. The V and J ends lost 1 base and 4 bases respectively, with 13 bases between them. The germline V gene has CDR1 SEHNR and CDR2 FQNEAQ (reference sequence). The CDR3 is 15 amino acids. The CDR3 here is CASSLGLSLIYGYTF. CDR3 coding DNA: TGTGCCAGCAGCTTAGGTCTCAGCCTGATCTATGGCTACACCTTC.

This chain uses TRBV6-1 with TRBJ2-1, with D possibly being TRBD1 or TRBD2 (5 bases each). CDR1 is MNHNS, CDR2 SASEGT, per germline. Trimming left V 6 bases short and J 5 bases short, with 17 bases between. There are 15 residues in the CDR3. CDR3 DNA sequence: TGTGCCAGCAGCCACTGGCCGGGACGGGACAATGAGCAGTTCTTC. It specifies CASSHWPGRDNEQFF.

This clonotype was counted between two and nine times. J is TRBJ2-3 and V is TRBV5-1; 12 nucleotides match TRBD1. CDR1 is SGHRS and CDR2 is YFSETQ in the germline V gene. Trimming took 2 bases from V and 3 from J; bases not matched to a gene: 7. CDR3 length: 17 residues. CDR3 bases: TGCGCCAGCAGCTTCGGGGACAGGGGGCGGGAAACAGATACGCAGTATTTT. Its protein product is CASSFGDRGRETDTQYF. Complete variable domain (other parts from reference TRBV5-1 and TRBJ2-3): KAGVTQTPRYLIKTRGQQVTLSCSPISGHRSVSWYQQTPGQGLQFLFEYFSETQRNKGNFPGRFSGRQFSNSRSEMNVSTLELGDSALYLCASSFGDRGRETDTQYFGPGTRLTVL.

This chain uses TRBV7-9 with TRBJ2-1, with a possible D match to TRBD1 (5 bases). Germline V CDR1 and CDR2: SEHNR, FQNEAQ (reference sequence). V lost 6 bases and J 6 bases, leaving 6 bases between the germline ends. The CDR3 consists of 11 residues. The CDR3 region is CASRDINEQFF. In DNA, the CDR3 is TGTGCCAGCAGGGACATCAATGAGCAGTTCTTC.

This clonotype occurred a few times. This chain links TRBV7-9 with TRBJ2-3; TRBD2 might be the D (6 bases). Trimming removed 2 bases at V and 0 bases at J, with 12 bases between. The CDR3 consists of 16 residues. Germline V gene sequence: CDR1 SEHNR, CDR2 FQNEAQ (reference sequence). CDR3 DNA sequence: TGTGCCAGCAGCTTAACTAGGAGGGTGAGCACAGATACGCAGTATTTT. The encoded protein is CASSLTRRVSTDTQYF.

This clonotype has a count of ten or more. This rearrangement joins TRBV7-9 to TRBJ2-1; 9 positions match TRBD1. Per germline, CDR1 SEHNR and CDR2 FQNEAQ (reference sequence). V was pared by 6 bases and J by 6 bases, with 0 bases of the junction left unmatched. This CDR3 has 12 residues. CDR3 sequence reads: CASRTGGNEQFF. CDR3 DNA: TGTGCCAGCAGGACAGGGGGCAATGAGCAGTTCTTC.

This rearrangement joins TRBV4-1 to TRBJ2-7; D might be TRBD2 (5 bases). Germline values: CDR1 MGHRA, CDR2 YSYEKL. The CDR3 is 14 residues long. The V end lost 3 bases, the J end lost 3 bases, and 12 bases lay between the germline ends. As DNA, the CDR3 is TGCGCCAGCAGCCACCTCGGGGAGATCTACGAGCAGTACTTC. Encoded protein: CASSHLGEIYEQYF.

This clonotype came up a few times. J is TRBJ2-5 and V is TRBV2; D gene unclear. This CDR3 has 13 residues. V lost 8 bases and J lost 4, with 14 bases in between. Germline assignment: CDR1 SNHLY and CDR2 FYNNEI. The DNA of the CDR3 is TGTGCCAGCCGAACTCCCCCTGCAGAGACCCAGTACTTC. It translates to CASRTPPAETQYF.

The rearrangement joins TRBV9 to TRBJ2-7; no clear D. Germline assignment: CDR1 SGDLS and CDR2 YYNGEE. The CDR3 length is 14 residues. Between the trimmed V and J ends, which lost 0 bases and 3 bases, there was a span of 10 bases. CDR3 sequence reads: CASSVASVDYEQYF. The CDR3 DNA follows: TGTGCCAGCAGCGTAGCCTCGGTGGACTACGAGCAGTACTTC.

The CDR3: CASSFRGGGIQETQYF. DNA of the CDR3: TGTGCCAGCAGCTTCAGGGGGGGGGGAATCCAAGAGACCCAGTACTTC. The J gene is TRBJ2-5, the V gene TRBV7-2, with D perhaps assigned TRBD1 or TRBD2 (7 bases each). V was pared by 3 bases and J by 1 base, with 15 bases between. This CDR3 is 16 amino acids long. CDR1 SGHTA and CDR2 FQGNSA come from the germline V gene.

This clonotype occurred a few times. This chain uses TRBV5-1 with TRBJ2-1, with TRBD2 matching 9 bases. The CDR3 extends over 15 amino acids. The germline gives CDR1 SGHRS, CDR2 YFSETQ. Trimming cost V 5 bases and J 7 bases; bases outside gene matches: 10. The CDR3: CASSHTPAGGNEQFF. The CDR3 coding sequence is TGCGCCAGCAGTCACACGCCGGCGGGAGGGAATGAGCAGTTCTTC.

The CDR3 reads CSASTSSSGANVLTF. The DNA for the CDR3 is TGCAGTGCTAGTACCAGCTCCTCTGGGGCCAACGTCCTGACTTTC. The chain joins TRBV20-1 to TRBJ2-6; no definite D call. V lost 3 bases, J lost 0 bases, and 9 bases lay in between. Germline V gene data show CDR1 as DFQATT and CDR2 as SNEGSKA (reference sequence). The CDR3 has 15 amino acids.

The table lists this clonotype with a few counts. The CDR3 spells CASIRASGDVLTGELFF. Here the CDR3 DNA reads TGTGCCAGTATTAGGGCTAGCGGCGACGTTTTGACCGGGGAGCTGTTTTTT. The V call is TRBV19, the J call TRBJ2-2, with 7 bases that match TRBD2. CDR3 length: 17 residues. Losses at the gene ends were 7 bases for V and 5 bases for J; bases not matched to a gene: 16. The V gene's germline CDR1 is LNHDA and CDR2 SQIVND (reference sequence).